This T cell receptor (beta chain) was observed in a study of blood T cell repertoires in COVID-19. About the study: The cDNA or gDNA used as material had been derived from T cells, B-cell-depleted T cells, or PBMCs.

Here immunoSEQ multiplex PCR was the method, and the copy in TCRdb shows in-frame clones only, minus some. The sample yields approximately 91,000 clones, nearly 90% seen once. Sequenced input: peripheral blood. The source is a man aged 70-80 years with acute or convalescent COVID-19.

The CDR3 spells CASSLLQSAQHF. The CDR3, as DNA: TGTGCCAGCAGTTTATTACAGTCCGCCCAGCATTTT. V is TRBV28 and J is TRBJ1-5; D remains ambiguous. V lost 1 base and J 11 bases, leaving 9 bases between the germline ends. The V gene's germline CDR1 is MDHEN and CDR2 SYDVKM. CDR3 length equals 12 residues.